This note documents a single T cell receptor beta chain sequence. The source of the sample is a study of blood T cell repertoires in COVID-19. Study details: T cells, B-cell-depleted T cells, or PBMCs supplied cDNA or gDNA.

TCRdb's copy holds only in-frame clones and misses some; the assay was immunoSEQ multiplex PCR. The table includes roughly 280,000 clones, roughly 86% detected once. The specimen sequenced was PBMCs or T cells enriched from blood (not recorded which). The clonotype originates from a woman aged 55-69 years who had recovered from COVID-19.

In DNA form, the CDR3 reads TGTGCCAGCAGCGAGCGGGAGGCCGGGGGCGGGGAGCTGTTTTTT. It translates to CASSEREAGGGELFF. V gene TRBV5-4 combines with J gene TRBJ2-2; 9 nucleotides line up with TRBD2. The germline V gene encodes CDR1 SGHNT and CDR2 YYREEE (reference sequence). The CDR3 is 15 amino acids. After removal of 4 bases from V and 7 bases from J, the junction contained 8 bases not matched to a gene.